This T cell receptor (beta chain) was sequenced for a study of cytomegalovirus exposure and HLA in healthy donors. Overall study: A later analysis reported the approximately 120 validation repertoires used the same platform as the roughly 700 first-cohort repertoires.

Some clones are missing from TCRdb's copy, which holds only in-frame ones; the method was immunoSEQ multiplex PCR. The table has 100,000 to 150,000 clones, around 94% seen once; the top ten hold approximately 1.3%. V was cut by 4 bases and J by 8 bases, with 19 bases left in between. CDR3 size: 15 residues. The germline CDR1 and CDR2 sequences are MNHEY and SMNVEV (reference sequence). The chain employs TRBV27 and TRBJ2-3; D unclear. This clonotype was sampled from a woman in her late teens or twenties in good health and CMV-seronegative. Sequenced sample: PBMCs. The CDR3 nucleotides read TGTGCCAGCAGTTCGGCCGGGTTTATAATGAGTACGCAGTATTTT. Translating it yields CASSSAGFIMSTQYF.